This T cell receptor beta chain is drawn from a study of blood T cell repertoires in COVID-19. Study background: The United States, Italy and Spain provided the acute and convalescent COVID-19 samples. Sources were T cells, B-cell-depleted T cells, or PBMCs; the material itself was cDNA or gDNA.

As originally analysed: Estimates of nucleated cell counts were drawn from the amplification of reference gene primers. Generated by immunoSEQ multiplex PCR, the TCRdb table keeps only in-frame clones and is missing some. V and J calls and clone size are copied from that table; D and trimming were computed from the DNA. The sample lists roughly 21,000 clones, 83% seen once, with over 6.5% in the top ten. V gave up 7 bases and J gave up 0 bases, with 18 bases separating them. Germline CDR1 SNHLY, CDR2 FYNNEI. The CDR3 extends over 16 amino acids. The chain uses TRBV2 and TRBJ1-2, with D unresolved. The receptor was isolated from a human donor in a cohort sampled during active COVID-19. The sample was peripheral blood. The CDR3 sequence: CASMPGILRANYGYTF. In nucleotides, the CDR3 is TGTGCCAGCATGCCAGGAATATTAAGAGCTAACTATGGCTACACCTTC.